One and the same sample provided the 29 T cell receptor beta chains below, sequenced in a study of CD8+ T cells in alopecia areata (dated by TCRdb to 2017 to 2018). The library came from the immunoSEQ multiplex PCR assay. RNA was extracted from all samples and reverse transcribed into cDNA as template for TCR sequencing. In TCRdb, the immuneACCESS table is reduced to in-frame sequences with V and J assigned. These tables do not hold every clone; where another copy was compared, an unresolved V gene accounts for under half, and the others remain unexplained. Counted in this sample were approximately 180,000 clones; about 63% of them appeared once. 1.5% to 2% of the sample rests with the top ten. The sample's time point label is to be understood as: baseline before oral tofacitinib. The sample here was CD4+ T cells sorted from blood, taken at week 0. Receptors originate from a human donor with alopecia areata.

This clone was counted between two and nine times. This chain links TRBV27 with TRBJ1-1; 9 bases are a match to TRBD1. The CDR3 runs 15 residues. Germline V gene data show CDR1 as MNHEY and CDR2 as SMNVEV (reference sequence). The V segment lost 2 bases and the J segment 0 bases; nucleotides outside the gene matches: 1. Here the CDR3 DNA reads TGTGCCAGCAGTTTAGGGACAGGGATGAACACTGAAGCTTTCTTT. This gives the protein CASSLGTGMNTEAFF.

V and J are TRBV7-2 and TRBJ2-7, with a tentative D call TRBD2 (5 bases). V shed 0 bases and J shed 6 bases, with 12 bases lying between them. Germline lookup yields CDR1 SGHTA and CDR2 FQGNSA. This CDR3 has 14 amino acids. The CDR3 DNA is TGTGCCAGCAGCTTAGCGCAACCCGAGGGCGAGCAGTACTTC. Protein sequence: CASSLAQPEGEQYF.

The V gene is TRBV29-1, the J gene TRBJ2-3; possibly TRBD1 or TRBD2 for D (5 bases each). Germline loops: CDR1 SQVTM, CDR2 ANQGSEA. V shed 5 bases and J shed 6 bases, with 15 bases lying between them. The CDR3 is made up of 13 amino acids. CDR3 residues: CSVLTRGGDTQYF. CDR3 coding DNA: TGCAGCGTTTTGACTCGGGGCGGGGATACGCAGTATTTT.

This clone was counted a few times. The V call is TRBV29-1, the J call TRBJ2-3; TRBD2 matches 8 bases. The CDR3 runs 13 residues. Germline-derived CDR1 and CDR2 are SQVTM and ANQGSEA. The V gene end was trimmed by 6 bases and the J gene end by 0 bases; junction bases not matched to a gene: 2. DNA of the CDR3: TGCAGCGTCCAGCGGGGGAGCACAGATACGCAGTATTTT. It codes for CSVQRGSTDTQYF.

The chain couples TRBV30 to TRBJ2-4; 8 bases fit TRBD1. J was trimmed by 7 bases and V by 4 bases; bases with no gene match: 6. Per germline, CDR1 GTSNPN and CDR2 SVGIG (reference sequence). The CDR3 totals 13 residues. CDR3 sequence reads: CAWTGQVKNIQYF. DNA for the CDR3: TGTGCCTGGACGGGACAGGTCAAGAACATTCAGTACTTC.

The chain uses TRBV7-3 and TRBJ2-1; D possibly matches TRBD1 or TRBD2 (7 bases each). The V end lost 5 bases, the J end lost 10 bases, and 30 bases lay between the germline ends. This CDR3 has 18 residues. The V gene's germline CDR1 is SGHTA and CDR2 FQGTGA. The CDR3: CASSGEGASRARGAEQFF. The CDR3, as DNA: TGTGCCAGCAGCGGGGAGGGGGCTTCAAGAGCCAGAGGCGCCGAGCAGTTCTTC.

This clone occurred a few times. In DNA, the CDR3 is TGTGCCAGCAGCGACCCGGGGGGCAATAATGAGCAGTTCTTC. Its protein product is CASSDPGGNNEQFF. The chain carries TRBV9 and TRBJ2-1, with D maybe TRBD2 (7 bases). The length of the CDR3 is 14 residues. CDR1 is SGDLS, CDR2 YYNGEE, per germline. V gave up 3 bases and J gave up 7 bases, with 14 bases separating them.

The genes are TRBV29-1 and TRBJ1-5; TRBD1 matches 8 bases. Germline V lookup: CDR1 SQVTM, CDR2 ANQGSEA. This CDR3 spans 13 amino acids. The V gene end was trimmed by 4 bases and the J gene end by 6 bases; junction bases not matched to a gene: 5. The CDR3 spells CSVAGQGGQPQHF. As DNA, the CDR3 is TGCAGCGTTGCAGGACAGGGAGGTCAGCCCCAGCATTTT. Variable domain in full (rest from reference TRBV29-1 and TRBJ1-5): SAVISQKPSRDICQRGTSLTIQCQVDSQVTMMFWYRQQPGQSLTLIATANQGSEATYESGFVIDKFPISRPNLTFSTLTVSNMSPEDSSIYLCSVAGQGGQPQHFGDGTRLSIL.

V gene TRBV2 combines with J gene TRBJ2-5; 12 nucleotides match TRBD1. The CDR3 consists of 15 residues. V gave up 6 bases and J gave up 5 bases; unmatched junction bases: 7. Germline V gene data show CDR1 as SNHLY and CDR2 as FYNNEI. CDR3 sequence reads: CASRVGTGGSETQYF. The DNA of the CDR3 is TGTGCCAGCAGAGTCGGGACAGGGGGCTCGGAGACCCAGTACTTC.

This chain's CDR3 is CASSQEPGIADTQYF. In DNA, the CDR3 is TGCGCCAGCAGCCAAGAACCAGGGATAGCAGATACGCAGTATTTT. The gene calls are TRBV4-3 and TRBJ2-3; D perhaps matches TRBD1 (5 bases). This CDR3 has 15 residues. The germline V gene has CDR1 LGHNA and CDR2 YSLEER. The V end was cut by 0 bases, the J end by 4 bases, with 11 bases between.

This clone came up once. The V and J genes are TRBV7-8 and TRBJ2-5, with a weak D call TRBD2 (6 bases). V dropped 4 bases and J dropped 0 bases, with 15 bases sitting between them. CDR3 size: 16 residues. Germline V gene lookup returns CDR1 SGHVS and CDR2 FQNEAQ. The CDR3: CASSSSRGVYQETQYF. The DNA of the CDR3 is TGTGCCAGCAGCTCCTCGCGGGGAGTGTACCAAGAGACCCAGTACTTC.

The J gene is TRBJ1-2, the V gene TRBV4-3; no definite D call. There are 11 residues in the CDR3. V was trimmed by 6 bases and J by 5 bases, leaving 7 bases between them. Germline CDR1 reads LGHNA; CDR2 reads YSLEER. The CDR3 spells CASSPGYGYTF. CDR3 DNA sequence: TGCGCCAGCAGTCCGGGATATGGCTACACCTTC.

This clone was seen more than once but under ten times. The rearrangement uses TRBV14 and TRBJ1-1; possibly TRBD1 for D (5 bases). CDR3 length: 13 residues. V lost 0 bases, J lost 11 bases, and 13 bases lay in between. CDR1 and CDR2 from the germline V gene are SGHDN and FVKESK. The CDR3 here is CASSQDLGGVAFF. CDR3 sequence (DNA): TGTGCCAGCAGCCAAGATCTGGGGGGTGTCGCTTTCTTT.

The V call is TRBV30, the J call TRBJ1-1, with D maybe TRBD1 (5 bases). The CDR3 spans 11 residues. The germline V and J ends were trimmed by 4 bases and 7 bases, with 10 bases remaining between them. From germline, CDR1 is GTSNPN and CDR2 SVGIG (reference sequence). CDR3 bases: TGTGCCTGGACGGGGCCCTATGAAGCTTTCTTT. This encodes CAWTGPYEAFF.

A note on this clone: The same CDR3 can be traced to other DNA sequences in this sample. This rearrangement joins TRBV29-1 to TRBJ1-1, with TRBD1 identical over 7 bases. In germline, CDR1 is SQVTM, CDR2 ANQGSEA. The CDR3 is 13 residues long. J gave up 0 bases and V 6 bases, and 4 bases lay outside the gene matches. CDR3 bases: TGCAGCGTAACAGGGGTCATGAACACTGAAGCTTTCTTT. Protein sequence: CSVTGVMNTEAFF.

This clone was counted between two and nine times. This CDR3 is CASSQGMANTGELFF. CDR3 bases: TGTGCCAGCAGCCAGGGCATGGCGAACACCGGGGAGCTGTTTTTT. This sequence joins TRBV11-2 and TRBJ2-2; tentative D call: TRBD1 (5 bases). The germline V gene encodes CDR1 SGHAT and CDR2 FQNNGV. CDR3 length: 15 residues. The V end lost 5 bases, the J end lost 0 bases, and 10 bases lay between the germline ends. The complete variable domain, with remaining parts taken from reference TRBV11-2 and TRBJ2-2, reads EAGVAQSPRYKIIEKRQSVAFWCNPISGHATLYWYQQILGQGPKLLIQFQNNGVVDDSQLPKDRFSAERLKGVDSTLKIQPAKLEDSAVYLCASSQGMANTGELFFGEGSRLTVL.

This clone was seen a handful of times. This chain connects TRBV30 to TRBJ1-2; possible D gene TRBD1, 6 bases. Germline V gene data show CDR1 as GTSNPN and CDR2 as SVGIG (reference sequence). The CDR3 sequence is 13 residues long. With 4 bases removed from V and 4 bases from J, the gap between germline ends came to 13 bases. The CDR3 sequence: CAWNLGGSYGYTF. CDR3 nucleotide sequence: TGTGCCTGGAATTTAGGGGGAAGCTATGGCTACACCTTC.

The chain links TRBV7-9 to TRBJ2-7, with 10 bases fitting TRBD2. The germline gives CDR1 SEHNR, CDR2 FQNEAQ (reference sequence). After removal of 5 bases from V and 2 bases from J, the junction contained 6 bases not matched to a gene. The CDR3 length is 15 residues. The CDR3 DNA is TGTGCCAGCAGCATCGGGACTAGCGAGCCCTACGAGCAGTACTTC. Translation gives CASSIGTSEPYEQYF.

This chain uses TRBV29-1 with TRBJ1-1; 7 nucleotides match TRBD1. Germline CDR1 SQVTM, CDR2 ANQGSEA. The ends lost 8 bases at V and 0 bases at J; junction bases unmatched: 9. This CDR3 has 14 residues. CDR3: CSSRGGNMNTEAFF. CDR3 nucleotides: TGCAGCAGCAGGGGGGGCAACATGAACACTGAAGCTTTCTTT.

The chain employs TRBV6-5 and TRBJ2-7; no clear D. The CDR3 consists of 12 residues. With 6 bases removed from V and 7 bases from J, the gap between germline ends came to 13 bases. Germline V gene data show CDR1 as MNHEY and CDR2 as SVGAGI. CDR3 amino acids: CASSQGSREQYF. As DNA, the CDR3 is TGTGCCAGCAGCCAAGGATCGAGGGAGCAGTACTTC.

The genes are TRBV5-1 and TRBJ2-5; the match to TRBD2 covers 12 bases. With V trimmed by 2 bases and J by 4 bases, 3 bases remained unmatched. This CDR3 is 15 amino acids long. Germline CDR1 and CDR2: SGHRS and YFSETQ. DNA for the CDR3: TGCGCCAGCAGCTTCAAGACTAGCGGGGGAGAGACCCAGTACTTC. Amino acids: CASSFKTSGGETQYF.

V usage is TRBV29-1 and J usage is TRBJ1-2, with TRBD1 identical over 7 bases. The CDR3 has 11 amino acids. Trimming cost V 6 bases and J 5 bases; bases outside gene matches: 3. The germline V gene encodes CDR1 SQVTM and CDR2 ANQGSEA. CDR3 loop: CSVTGNYGYTF. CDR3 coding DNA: TGCAGCGTGACAGGGAATTATGGCTACACCTTC.

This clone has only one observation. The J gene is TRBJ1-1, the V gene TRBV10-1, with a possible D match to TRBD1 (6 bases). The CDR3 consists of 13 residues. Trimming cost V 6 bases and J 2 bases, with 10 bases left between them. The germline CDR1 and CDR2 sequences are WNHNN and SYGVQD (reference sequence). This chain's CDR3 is CASRQQGNTEAFF. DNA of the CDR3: TGCGCCAGCAGGCAACAGGGTAACACTGAAGCTTTCTTT.

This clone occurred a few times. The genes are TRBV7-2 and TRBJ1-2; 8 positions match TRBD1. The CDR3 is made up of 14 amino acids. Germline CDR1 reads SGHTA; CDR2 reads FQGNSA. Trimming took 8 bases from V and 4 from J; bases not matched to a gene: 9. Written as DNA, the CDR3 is TGTGCCAGCGGAGAAGCAGGGGGCTTCTATGGCTACACCTTC. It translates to CASGEAGGFYGYTF.

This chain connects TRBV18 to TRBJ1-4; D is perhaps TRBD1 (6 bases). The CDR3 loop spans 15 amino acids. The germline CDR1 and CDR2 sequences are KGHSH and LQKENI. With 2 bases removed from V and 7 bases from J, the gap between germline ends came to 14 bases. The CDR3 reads CASSPGPMDSEKLFF. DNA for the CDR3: TGTGCCAGCTCACCAGGGCCTATGGACAGTGAAAAACTGTTTTTT.

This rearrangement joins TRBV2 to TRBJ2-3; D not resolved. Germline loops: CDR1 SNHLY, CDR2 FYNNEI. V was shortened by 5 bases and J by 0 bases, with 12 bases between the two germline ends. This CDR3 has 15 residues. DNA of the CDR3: TGTGCCAGCAGTTTATACGGTTCTAGCACAGATACGCAGTATTTT. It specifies CASSLYGSSTDTQYF. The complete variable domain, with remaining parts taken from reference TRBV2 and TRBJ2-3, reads EPEVTQTPSHQVTQMGQEVILRCVPISNHLYFYWYRQILGQKVEFLVSFYNNEISEKSEIFDDQFSVERPDGSNFTLKIRSTKLEDSAMYFCASSLYGSSTDTQYFGPGTRLTVL.

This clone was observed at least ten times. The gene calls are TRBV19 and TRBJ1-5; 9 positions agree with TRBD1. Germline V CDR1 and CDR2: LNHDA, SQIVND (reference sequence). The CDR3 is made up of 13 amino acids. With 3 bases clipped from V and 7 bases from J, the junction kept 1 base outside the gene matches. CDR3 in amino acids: CASSMDRGQPQHF. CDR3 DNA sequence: TGTGCCAGTAGTATGGACAGGGGCCAGCCCCAGCATTTT.

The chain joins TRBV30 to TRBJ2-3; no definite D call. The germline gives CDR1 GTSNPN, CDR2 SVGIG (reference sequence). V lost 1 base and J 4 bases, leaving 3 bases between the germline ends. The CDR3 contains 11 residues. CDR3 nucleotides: TGTGCCTGGAGTGCATCAGATACGCAGTATTTT. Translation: CAWSASDTQYF.

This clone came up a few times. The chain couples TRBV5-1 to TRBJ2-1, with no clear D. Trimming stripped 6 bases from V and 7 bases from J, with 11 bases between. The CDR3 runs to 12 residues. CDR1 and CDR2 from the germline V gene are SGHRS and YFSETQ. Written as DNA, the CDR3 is TGCGCCAGCAATAAGGTCCCGAATGAGCAGTTCTTC. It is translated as CASNKVPNEQFF.